This T cell receptor beta chain derives from a study of PD-1 blockade in classical Hodgkin lymphoma. Turning to the study itself: Patients received nivolumab 3 mg/kg intravenously every 2 weeks.

CDR3 length: 15 amino acids. Trimming pared 1 base from V and 11 bases from J, leaving 18 bases between. Germline V gene data show CDR1 as SGHTA and CDR2 as FQGNSA. Clones were sequenced by immunoSEQ multiplex PCR, and TCRdb holds only the in-frame ones, with some missing. The sample contains 15,000 to 20,000 clones, 82% of which appear only once. Remarks on this clone: No antigen is known for it.

Brentuximab vedotin exposure varied among the patients, all of whom had relapsed after autologous stem cell transplantation. Complete response, partial response or progressive disease constituted the best responses recorded. Study-level points and caveats: CD4+ TCR diversity, unlike CD8+, climbed significantly by C4D1. Compared with healthy donors, newly diagnosed patients reportedly showed lower baseline TCR diversity.

The sample consisted of peripheral blood mononuclear cells (PBMCs), taken before the second cycle of nivolumab. V usage is TRBV7-2 and J usage is TRBJ1-3; D not certain. The receptor was isolated from a human donor with classical Hodgkin lymphoma. CDR3 region: CASSLELGGGVSIYF. As DNA, the CDR3 is TGTGCCAGCAGCTTAGAACTTGGCGGAGGAGTCTCCATATATTTT.